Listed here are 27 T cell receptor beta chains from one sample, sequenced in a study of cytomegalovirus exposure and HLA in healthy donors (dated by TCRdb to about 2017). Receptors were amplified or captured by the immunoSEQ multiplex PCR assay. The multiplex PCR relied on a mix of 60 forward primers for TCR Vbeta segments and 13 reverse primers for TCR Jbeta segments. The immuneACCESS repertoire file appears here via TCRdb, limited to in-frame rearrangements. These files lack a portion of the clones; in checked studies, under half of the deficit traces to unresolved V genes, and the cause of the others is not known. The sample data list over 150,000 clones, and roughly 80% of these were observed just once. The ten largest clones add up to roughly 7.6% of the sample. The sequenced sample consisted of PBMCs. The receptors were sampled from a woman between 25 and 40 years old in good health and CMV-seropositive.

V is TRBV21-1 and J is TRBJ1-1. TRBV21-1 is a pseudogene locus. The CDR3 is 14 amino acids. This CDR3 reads CASSTLTGNTEAFF. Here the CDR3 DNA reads TGTGCCAGCAGCACCTTGACTGGGAACACTGAAGCTTTCTTT.

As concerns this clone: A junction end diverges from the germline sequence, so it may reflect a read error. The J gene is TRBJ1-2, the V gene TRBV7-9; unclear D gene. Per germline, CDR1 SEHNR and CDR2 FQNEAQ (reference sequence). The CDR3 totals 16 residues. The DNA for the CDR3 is TGTTCCAGCAGCTTAAGCTCGGGAGGATCCAACTATGGCTACACCTTC. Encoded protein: CSSSLSSGGSNYGYTF.

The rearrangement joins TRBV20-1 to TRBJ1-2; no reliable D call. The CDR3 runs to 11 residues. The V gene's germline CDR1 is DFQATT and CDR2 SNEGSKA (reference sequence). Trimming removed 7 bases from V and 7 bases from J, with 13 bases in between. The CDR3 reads CSVSGRPGYTF. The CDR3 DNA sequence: TGCAGTGTTTCTGGGAGGCCTGGCTACACCTTC.

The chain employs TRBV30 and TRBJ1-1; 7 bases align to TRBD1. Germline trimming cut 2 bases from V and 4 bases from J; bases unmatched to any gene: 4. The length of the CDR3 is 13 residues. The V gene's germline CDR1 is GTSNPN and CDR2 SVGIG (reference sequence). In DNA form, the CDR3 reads TGTGCCTGGAGTTCCTACAGGGGCACTGAAGCTTTCTTT. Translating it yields CAWSSYRGTEAFF.

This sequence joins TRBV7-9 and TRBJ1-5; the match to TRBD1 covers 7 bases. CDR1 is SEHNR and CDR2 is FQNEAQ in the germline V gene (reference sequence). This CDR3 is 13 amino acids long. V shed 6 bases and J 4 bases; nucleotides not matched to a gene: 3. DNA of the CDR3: TGTGCCAGCAGAGGGGGCGCAAATCAGCCCCAGCATTTT. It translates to CASRGGANQPQHF.

CDR3 DNA sequence: TGTGCCAGCAGTTTCTCGGACAGGGGGGATCAGCCCCAGCATTTT. This encodes CASSFSDRGDQPQHF. V and J are TRBV27 and TRBJ1-5, with 10 bases lining up with TRBD1. Losses at the gene ends were 3 bases for V and 5 bases for J; bases not matched to a gene: 4. The CDR3 contains 15 residues. Per germline, CDR1 MNHEY and CDR2 SMNVEV (reference sequence).

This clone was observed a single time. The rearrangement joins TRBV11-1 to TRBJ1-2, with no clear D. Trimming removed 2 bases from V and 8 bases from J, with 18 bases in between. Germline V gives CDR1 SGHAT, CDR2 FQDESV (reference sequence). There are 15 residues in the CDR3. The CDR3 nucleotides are TGTGCCAGCAGCTTAAAAGGTAGCAGCGTCTACGGCTACACCTTC. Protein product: CASSLKGSSVYGYTF.

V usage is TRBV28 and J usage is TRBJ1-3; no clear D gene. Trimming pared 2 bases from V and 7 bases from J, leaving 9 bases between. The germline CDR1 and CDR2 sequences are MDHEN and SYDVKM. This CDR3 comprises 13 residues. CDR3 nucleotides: TGTGCCAGCAGTTTAGCCAGGAGGAACACCATATATTTT. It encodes CASSLARRNTIYF. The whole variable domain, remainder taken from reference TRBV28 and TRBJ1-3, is DVKVTQSSRYLVKRTGEKVFLECVQDMDHENMFWYRQDPGLGLRLIYFSYDVKMKEKGDIPEGYSVSREKKERFSLILESASTNQTSMYLCASSLARRNTIYFGEGSWLTVV.

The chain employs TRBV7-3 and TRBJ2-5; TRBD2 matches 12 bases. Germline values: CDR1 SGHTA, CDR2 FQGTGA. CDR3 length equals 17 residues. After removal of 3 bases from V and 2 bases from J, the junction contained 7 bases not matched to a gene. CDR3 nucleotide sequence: TGTGCCAGCAGCTTGGGTCGACTAGCGGGGGAACAAGAGACCCAGTACTTC. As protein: CASSLGRLAGEQETQYF.

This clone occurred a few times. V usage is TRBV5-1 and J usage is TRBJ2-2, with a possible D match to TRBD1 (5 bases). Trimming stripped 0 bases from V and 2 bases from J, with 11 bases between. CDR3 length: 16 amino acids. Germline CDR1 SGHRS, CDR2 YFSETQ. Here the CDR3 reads CASSLGAGINTGELFF. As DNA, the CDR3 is TGCGCCAGCAGCTTGGGGGCAGGGATCAACACCGGGGAGCTGTTTTTT.

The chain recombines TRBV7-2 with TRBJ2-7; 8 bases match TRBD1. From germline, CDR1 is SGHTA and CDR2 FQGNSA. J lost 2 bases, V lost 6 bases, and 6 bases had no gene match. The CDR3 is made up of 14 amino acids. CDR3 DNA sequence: TGTGCCAGCAGATTAACAGGGGGTCCCTACGAGCAGTACTTC. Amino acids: CASRLTGGPYEQYF.

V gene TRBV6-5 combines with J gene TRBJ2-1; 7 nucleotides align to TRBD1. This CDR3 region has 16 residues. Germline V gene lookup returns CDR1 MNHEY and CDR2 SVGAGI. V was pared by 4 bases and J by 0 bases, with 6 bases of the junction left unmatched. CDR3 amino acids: CASSLTGTVSYNEQFF. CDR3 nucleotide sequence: TGTGCCAGCAGTTTGACCGGGACAGTCTCCTACAATGAGCAGTTCTTC.

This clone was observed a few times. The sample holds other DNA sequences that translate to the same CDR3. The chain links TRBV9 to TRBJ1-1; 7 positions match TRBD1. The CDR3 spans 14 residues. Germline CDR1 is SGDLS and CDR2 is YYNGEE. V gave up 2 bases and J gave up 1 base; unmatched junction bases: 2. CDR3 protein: CASSVTGQNTEAFF. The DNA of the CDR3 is TGTGCCAGCAGCGTGACAGGGCAGAACACTGAAGCTTTCTTT.

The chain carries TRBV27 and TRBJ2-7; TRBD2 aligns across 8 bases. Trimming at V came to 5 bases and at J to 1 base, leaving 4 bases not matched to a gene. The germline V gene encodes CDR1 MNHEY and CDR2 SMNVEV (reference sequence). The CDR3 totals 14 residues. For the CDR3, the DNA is TGTGCCAGCAGTGCGGGACTAGGATCCTACGAGCAGTACTTC. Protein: CASSAGLGSYEQYF.

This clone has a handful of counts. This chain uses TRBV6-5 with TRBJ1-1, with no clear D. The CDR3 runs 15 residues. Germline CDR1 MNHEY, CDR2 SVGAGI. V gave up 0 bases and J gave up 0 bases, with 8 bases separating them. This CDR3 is CASSYSRPMNTEAFF. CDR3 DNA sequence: TGTGCCAGCAGTTACTCGAGGCCCATGAACACTGAAGCTTTCTTT.

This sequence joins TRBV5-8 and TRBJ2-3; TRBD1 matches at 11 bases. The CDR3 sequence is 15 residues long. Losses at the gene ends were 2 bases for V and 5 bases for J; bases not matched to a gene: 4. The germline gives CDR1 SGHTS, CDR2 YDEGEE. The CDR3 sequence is CASSFTGQGGDTQYF. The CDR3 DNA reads TGTGCCAGCAGCTTCACGGGACAGGGGGGAGATACGCAGTATTTT.

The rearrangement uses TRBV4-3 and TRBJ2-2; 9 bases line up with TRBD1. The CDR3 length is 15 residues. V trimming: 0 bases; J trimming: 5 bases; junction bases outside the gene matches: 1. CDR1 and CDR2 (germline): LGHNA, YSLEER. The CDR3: CASSQEQGATGELFF. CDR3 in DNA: TGCGCCAGCAGCCAAGAACAGGGGGCAACCGGGGAGCTGTTTTTT.

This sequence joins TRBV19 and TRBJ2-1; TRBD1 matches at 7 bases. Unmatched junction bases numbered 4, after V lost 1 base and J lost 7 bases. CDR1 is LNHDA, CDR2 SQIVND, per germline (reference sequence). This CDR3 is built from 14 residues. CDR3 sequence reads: CASSIGQGVNEQFF. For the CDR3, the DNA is TGTGCCAGTAGTATAGGCCAGGGGGTTAATGAGCAGTTCTTC.

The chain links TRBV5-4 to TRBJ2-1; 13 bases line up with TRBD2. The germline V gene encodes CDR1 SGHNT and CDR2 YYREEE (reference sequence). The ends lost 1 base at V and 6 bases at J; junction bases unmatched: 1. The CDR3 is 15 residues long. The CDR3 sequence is CASSLTSGGANEQFF. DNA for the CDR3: TGTGCCAGCAGCTTGACTAGCGGGGGGGCCAATGAGCAGTTCTTC.

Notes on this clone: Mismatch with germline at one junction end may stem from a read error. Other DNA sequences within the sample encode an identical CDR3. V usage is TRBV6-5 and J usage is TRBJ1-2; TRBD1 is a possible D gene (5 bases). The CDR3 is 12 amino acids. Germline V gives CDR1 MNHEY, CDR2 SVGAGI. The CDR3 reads CASRIFQGGYTF. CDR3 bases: TGCGCCAGCAGGATCTTTCAGGGTGGCTACACCTTC.

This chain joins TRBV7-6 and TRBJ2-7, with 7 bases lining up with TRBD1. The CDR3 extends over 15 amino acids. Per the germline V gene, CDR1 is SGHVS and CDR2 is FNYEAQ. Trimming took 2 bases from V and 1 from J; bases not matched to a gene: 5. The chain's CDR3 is CASSLNQGDSYEQYF. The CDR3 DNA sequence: TGTGCCAGCAGCTTAAATCAGGGGGATTCCTACGAGCAGTACTTC.

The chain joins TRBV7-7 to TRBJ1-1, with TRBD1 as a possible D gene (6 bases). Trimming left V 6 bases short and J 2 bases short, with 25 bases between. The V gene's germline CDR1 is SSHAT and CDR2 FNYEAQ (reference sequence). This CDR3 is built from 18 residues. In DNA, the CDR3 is TGTGCCAGCAGAAGATTCCAGCAGGGGATGGCGATAAACACTGAAGCTTTCTTT. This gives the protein CASRRFQQGMAINTEAFF.

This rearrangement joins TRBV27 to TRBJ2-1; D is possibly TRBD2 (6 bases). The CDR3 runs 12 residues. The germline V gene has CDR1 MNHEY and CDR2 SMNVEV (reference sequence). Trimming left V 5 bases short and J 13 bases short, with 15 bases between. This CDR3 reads CASSPQGLGQFF. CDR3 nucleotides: TGTGCCAGCAGTCCCCAGGGACTTGGCCAGTTCTTC.

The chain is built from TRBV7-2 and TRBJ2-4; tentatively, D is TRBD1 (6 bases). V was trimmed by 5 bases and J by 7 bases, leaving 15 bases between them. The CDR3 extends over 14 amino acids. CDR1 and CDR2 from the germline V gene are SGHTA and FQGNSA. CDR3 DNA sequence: TGTGCCAGCAGCCCAGGACAGTGGGCCAACATTCAGTACTTC. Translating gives CASSPGQWANIQYF. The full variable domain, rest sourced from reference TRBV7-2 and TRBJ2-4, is GAGVSQSPSNKVTEKGKDVELRCDPISGHTALYWYRQSLGQGLEFLIYFQGNSAPDKSGLPSDRFSAERTGGSVSTLTIQRTQQEDSAVYLCASSPGQWANIQYFGAGTRLSVL.

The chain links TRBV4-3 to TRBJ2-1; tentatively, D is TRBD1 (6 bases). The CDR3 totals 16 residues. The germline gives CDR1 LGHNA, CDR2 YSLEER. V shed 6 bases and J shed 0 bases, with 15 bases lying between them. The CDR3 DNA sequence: TGCGCCAGCAGTCCCCAGGGGAAGAGCTCCTACAATGAGCAGTTCTTC. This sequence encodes CASSPQGKSSYNEQFF.

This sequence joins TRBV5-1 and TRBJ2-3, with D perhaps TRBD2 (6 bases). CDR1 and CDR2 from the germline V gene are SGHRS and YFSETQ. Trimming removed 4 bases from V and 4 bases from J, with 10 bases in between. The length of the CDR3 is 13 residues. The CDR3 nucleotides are TGCGCCAGCAGCCGGGAGAGGGCAGATACGCAGTATTTT. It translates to CASSRERADTQYF.

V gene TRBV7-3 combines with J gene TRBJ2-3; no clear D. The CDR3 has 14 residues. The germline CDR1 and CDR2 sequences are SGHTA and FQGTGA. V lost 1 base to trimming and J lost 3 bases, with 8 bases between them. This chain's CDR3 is CASSLSRSTDTQYF. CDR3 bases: TGTGCCAGCAGCTTAAGTCGGTCGACAGATACGCAGTATTTT.